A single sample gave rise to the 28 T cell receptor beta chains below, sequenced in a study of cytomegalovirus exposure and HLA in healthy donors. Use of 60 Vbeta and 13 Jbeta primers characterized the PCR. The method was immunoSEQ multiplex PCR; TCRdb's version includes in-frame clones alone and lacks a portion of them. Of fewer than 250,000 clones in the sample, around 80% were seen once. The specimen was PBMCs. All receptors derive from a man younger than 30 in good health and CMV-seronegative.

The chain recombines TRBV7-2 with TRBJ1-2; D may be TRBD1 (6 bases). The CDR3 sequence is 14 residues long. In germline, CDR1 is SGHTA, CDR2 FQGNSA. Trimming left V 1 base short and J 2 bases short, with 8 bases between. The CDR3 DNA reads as TGTGCCAGCAGCTTAGTTCAGGGGAACTATGGCTACACCTTC. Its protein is CASSLVQGNYGYTF.

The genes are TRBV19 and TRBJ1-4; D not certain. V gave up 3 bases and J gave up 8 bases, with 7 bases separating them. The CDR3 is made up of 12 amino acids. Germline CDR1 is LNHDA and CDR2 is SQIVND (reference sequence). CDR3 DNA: TGTGCCAGTAGTATCTTACAGGAAAAACTGTTTTTT. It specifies CASSILQEKLFF.

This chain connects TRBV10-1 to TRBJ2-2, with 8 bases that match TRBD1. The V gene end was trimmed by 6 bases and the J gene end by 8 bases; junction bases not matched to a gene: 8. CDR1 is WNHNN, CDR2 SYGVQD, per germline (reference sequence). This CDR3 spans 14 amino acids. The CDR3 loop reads CASRTDRGSGELFF. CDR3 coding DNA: TGCGCCAGCAGGACCGACAGGGGATCTGGGGAGCTGTTTTTT.

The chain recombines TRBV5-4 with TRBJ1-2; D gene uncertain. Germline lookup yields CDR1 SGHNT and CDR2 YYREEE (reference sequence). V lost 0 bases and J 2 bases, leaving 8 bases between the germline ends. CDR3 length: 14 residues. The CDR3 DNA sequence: TGTGCCAGCAGCTTGGTTCAAGCGAACTATGGCTACACCTTC. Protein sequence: CASSLVQANYGYTF.

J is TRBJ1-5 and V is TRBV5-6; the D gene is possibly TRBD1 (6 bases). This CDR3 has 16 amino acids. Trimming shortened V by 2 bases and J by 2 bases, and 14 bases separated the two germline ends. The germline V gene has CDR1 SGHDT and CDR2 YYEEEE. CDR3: CASSFSFSGGNQPQHF. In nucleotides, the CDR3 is TGTGCCAGCAGCTTCAGTTTTTCAGGGGGCAATCAGCCCCAGCATTTT.

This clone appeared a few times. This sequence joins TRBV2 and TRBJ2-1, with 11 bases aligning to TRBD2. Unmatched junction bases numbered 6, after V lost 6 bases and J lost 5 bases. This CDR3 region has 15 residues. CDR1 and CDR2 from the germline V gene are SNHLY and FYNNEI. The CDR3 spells CASRATSGSHNEQFF. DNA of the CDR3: TGTGCCAGCAGAGCCACTAGCGGGAGCCACAATGAGCAGTTCTTC.

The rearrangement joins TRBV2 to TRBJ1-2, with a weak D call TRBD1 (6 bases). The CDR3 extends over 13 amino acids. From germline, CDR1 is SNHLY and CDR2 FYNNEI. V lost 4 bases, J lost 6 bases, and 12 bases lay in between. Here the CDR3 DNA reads TGTGCCAGCAGTGGTAGACAGGTTGATGGCTACACCTTC. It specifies CASSGRQVDGYTF. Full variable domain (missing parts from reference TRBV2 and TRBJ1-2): EPEVTQTPSHQVTQMGQEVILRCVPISNHLYFYWYRQILGQKVEFLVSFYNNEISEKSEIFDDQFSVERPDGSNFTLKIRSTKLEDSAMYFCASSGRQVDGYTFGSGTRLTVV.

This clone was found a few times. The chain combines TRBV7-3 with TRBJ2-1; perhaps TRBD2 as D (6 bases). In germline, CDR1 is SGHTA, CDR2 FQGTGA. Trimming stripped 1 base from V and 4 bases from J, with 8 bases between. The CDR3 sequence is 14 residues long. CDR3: CASSLNGGYNEQFF. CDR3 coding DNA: TGTGCCAGCAGCTTAAACGGGGGATACAATGAGCAGTTCTTC.

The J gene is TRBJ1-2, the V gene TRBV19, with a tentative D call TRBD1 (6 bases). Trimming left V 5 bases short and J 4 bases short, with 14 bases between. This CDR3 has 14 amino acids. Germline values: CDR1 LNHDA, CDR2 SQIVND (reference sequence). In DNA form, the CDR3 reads TGTGCCAGTAGTTGGCAACAGGGCTCCTATGGCTACACCTTC. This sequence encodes CASSWQQGSYGYTF.

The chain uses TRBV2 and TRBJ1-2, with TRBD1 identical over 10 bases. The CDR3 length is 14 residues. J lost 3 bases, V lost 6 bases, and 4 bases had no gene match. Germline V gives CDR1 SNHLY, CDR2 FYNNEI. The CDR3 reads CASRGQGTYYGYTF. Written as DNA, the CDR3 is TGTGCCAGCAGGGGACAGGGGACTTACTATGGCTACACCTTC.

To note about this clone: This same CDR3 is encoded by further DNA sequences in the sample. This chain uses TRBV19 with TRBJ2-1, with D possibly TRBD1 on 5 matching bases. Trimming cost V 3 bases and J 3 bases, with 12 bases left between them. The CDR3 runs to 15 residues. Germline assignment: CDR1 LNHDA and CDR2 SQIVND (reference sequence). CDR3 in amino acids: CASSMGQGLYNEQFF. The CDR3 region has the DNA TGTGCCAGTAGTATGGGGCAGGGTCTCTACAATGAGCAGTTCTTC.

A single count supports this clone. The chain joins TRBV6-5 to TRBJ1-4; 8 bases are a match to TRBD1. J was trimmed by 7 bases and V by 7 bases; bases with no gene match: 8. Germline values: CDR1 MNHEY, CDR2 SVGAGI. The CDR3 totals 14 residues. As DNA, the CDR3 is TGTGCCAGCAAAACAGGGGGAGGAGGTGAAAAACTGTTTTTT. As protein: CASKTGGGGEKLFF.

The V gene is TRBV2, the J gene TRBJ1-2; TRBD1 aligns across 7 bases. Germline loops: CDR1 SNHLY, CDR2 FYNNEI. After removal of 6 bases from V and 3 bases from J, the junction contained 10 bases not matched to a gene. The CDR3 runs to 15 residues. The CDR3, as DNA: TGTGCCAGCAGCGCAAGACAGGGTGTCGACTATGGCTACACCTTC. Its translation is CASSARQGVDYGYTF.

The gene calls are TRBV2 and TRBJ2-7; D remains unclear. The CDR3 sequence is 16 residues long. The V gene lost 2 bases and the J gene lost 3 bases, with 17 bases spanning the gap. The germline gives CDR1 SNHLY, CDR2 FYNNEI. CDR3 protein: CASSERWAVQVYEQYF. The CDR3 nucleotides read TGTGCCAGCAGTGAAAGATGGGCAGTCCAGGTCTACGAGCAGTACTTC. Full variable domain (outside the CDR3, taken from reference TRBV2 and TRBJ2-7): EPEVTQTPSHQVTQMGQEVILRCVPISNHLYFYWYRQILGQKVEFLVSFYNNEISEKSEIFDDQFSVERPDGSNFTLKIRSTKLEDSAMYFCASSERWAVQVYEQYFGPGTRLTVT.

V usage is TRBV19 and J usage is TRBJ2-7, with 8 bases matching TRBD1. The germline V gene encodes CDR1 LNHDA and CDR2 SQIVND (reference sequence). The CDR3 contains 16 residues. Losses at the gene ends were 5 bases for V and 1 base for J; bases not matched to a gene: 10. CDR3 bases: TGTGCCAGTAGTCAAGGACAGGGCTATACGTCCTACGAGCAGTACTTC. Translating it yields CASSQGQGYTSYEQYF.

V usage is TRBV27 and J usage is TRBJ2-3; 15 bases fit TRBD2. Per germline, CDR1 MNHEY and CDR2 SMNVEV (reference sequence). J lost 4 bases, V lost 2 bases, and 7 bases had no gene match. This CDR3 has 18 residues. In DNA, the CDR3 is TGTGCCAGCAGTTTACTGGGACTAGCGGGAGGAGTGGCAGATACGCAGTATTTT. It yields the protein CASSLLGLAGGVADTQYF.

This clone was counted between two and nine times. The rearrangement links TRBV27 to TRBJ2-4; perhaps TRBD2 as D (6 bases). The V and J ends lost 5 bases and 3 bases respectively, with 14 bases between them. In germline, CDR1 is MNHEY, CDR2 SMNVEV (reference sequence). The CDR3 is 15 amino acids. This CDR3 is CASSQLAPFKNIQYF. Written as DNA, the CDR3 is TGTGCCAGCAGTCAACTAGCTCCCTTCAAAAACATTCAGTACTTC.

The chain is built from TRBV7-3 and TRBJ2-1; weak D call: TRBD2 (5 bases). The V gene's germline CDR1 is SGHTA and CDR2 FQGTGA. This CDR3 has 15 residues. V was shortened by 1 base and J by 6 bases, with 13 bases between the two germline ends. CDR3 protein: CASSLIASQGNEQFF. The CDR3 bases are TGTGCCAGCAGCTTAATAGCGTCCCAAGGCAATGAGCAGTTCTTC.

The CDR3 nucleotides are TGTGCCAGCAGCCGGGGGGGGCGCGACCAGCCCCAGCATTTT. Translating gives CASSRGGRDQPQHF. The chain couples TRBV9 to TRBJ1-5; D possibly corresponds to TRBD1 (6 bases). Looked up from germline, CDR1 is SGDLS and CDR2 is YYNGEE. CDR3 size: 14 residues. Trimming stripped 4 bases from V and 7 bases from J, with 15 bases between.

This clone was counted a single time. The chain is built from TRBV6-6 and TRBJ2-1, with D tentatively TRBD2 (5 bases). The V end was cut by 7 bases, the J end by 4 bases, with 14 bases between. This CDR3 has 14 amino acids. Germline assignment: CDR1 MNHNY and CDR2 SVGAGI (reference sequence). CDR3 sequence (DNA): TGTGCCAGCATTCAAGGACTGCCGTACAATGAGCAGTTCTTC. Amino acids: CASIQGLPYNEQFF.

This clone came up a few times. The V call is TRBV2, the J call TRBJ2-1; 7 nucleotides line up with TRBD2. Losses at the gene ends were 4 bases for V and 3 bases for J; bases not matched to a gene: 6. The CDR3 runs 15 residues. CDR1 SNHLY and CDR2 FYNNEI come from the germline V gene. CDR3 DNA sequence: TGTGCCAGCAGTGTTTCGAGCGGGAACTACAATGAGCAGTTCTTC. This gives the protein CASSVSSGNYNEQFF.

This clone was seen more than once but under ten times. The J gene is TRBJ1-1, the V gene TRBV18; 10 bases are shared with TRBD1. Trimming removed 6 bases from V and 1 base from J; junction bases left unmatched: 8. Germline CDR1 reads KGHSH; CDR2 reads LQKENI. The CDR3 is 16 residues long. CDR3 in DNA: TGTGCCAGCTCCCGGATGGGACAGGGGTCGAACACTGAAGCTTTCTTT. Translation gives CASSRMGQGSNTEAFF.

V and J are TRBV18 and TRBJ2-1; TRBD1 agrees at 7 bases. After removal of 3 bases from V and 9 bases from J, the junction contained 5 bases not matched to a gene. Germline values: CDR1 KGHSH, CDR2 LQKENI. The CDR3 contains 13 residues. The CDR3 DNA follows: TGTGCCAGCTCACCTGACAGGGCCCGTGAGCAGTTCTTC. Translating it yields CASSPDRAREQFF.

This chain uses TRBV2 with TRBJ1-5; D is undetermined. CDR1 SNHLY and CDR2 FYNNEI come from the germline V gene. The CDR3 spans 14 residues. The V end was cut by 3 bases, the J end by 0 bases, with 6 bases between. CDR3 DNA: TGTGCCAGCAGTGACAGTAATAGCAATCAGCCCCAGCATTTT. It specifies CASSDSNSNQPQHF.

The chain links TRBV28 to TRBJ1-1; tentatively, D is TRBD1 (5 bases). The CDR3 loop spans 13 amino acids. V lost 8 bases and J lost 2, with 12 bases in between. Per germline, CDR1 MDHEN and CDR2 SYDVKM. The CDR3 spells CASDTGGNTEAFF. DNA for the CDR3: TGTGCCAGCGACACCGGGGGAAACACTGAAGCTTTCTTT.

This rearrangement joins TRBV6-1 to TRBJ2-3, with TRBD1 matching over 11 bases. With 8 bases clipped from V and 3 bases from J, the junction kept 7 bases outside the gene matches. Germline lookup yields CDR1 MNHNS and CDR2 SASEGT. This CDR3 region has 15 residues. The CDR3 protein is CASPGQGAITDTQYF. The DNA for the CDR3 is TGTGCCAGCCCCGGACAGGGGGCTATTACAGATACGCAGTATTTT.

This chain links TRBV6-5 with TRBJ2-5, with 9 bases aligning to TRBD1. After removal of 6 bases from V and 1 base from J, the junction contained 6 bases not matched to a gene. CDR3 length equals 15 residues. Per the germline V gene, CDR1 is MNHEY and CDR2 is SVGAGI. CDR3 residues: CASRLTGGSQETQYF. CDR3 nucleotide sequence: TGTGCCAGCAGACTGACAGGGGGATCCCAAGAGACCCAGTACTTC.

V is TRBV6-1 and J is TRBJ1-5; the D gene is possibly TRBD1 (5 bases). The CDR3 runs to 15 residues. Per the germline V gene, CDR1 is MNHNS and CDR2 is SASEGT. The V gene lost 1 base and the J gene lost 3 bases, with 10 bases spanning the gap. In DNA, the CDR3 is TGTGCCAGCAGTGAAGGACAGCTCTTCAATCAGCCCCAGCATTTT. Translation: CASSEGQLFNQPQHF.